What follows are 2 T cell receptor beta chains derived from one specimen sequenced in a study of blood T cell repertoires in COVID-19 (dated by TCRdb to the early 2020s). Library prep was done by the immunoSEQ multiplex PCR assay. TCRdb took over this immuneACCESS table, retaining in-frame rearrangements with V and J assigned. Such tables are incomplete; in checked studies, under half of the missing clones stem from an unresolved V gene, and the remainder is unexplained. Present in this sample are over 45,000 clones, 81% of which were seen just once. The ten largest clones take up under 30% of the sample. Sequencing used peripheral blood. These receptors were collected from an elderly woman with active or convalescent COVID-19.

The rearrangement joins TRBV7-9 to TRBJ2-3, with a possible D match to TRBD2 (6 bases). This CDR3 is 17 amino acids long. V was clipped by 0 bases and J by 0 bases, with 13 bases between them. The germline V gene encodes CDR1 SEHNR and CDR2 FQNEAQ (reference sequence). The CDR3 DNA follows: TGTGCCAGCAGCTTAGCGCATAGTAGCGGTAGCACAGATACGCAGTATTTT. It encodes CASSLAHSSGSTDTQYF.

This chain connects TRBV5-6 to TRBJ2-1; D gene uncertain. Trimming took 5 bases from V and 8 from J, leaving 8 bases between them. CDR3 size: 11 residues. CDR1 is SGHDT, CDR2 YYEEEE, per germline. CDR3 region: CASSYTYEQFF. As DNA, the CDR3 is TGTGCCAGCAGTTACACCTATGAGCAGTTCTTC.